The rows below give T cell receptor beta chains drawn from one sample of a study of T cell responses to AZD1222 COVID-19 vaccine. Libraries were prepared by immunoSEQ multiplex PCR; TCRdb keeps only in-frame clonotypes and omits some of them. The sample includes about 150,000 clones, about nine tenths of them seen just once. This specimen consisted of peripheral blood, obtained 28 days after the second AZD1222 dose. The receptors stem from an adult who received the AZD1222 COVID-19 vaccine. Each CDR3 is given with its conserved first and last residue. Fields, in order: clone size, V gene, D gene, J gene, CDR3 DNA, CDR3 protein. The D gene is left open where the match is weak. Size tells how often a clone was seen (once, few, many) or the class of an expanded clone, and some rows leave it out.

clone size: NA
V gene: TRBV7-9
D gene: NA
J gene: TRBJ1-3
CDR3 DNA: TGTGCCAGCAGCCCCCGTGCAGCGAGCACCATATATTTT
CDR3 protein: CASSPRAASTIYF

clone size: NA
V gene: TRBV5-4
D gene: TRBD1
J gene: TRBJ2-7
CDR3 DNA: TGTGCCAGCAGCAAAGGGACAGGGGGCGGCCTAGCGGTAAGCTACGAGCAGTACTTC
CDR3 protein: CASSKGTGGGLAVSYEQYF

clone size: few
V gene: TRBV28
D gene: TRBD1
J gene: TRBJ2-7
CDR3 DNA: TGTGCCAGCACCGAGACAGGGATCGAGCAGTACTTC
CDR3 protein: CASTETGIEQYF

clone size: NA
V gene: TRBV7-2
D gene: NA
J gene: TRBJ1-2
CDR3 DNA: TGTGCCAGCAGCTTGCTAGACATTAGCTACACCTTC
CDR3 protein: CASSLLDISYTF

clone size: NA
V gene: TRBV19
D gene: TRBD2
J gene: TRBJ2-1
CDR3 DNA: TGTGCCAGTAGTATCTCTGGACTAGCGAGTGAGCAGTTCTTC
CDR3 protein: CASSISGLASEQFF

clone size: NA
V gene: TRBV11-2
D gene: TRBD1
J gene: TRBJ2-1
CDR3 DNA: TGTGCCAGCAGCTTAGATAGTGGACAGGGTGAGCGTGAGCAGTTCTTC
CDR3 protein: CASSLDSGQGEREQFF

clone size: NA
V gene: TRBV25-1
D gene: TRBD1
J gene: TRBJ2-7
CDR3 DNA: TGTGCCAGCAGTGATAGATCCAGGGGGTACGAGCAGTACTTC
CDR3 protein: CASSDRSRGYEQYF

clone size: NA
V gene: TRBV5-1
D gene: NA
J gene: TRBJ2-7
CDR3 DNA: TGCGCCAGCAGGCGGGACAGTACCTACGAGCAGTACTTC
CDR3 protein: CASRRDSTYEQYF

clone size: NA
V gene: TRBV2
D gene: NA
J gene: TRBJ1-1
CDR3 DNA: TGTGCCAGCAGTATCGAGGGGAACACTGAAGCTTTCTTT
CDR3 protein: CASSIEGNTEAFF

clone size: NA
V gene: TRBV18
D gene: NA
J gene: TRBJ1-3
CDR3 DNA: TGTGCCAGCTCACCACGGGCAAGGGCGGTATCTGGAAACACCATATATTTT
CDR3 protein: CASSPRARAVSGNTIYF

clone size: NA
V gene: TRBV19
D gene: NA
J gene: TRBJ2-1
CDR3 DNA: TGTGCCAGTAGATTGAGTAGAAAGGCCAATAGCCACGATGAGCAGTTCTTC
CDR3 protein: CASRLSRKANSHDEQFF

clone size: NA
V gene: TRBV7-7
D gene: TRBD2
J gene: TRBJ2-3
CDR3 DNA: TGTGCTAGCAGTCACGGACTAGCTTCGGATACGCAGTATTTT
CDR3 protein: CASSHGLASDTQYF

clone size: NA
V gene: TRBV28
D gene: NA
J gene: TRBJ2-5
CDR3 DNA: TGTGCCAGCAGTTTTAGTACAGAGACCCAGTACTTC
CDR3 protein: CASSFSTETQYF

clone size: NA
V gene: TRBV2
D gene: NA
J gene: TRBJ1-5
CDR3 DNA: TGTGCCAGCAGGAACGGACTGATTAGCAATCAGCCCCAGCATTTT
CDR3 protein: CASRNGLISNQPQHF

clone size: NA
V gene: TRBV5-1
D gene: TRBD1
J gene: TRBJ2-1
CDR3 DNA: TGCGCCAGCAGCCCGAGTCCCGGGACAGGGGGCAAGAATGAGCAGTTCTTC
CDR3 protein: CASSPSPGTGGKNEQFF

clone size: NA
V gene: TRBV5-1
D gene: NA
J gene: TRBJ1-1
CDR3 DNA: TGCGCCAGCAGTCTCCCGGAGTTGAACACTGAAGCTTTCTTT
CDR3 protein: CASSLPELNTEAFF

clone size: NA
V gene: TRBV19
D gene: NA
J gene: TRBJ1-5
CDR3 DNA: TGTGCTTCCAGTACGATCCAGTTTAGCAATCAGCCCCAGCATTTT
CDR3 protein: CASSTIQFSNQPQHF

clone size: NA
V gene: TRBV28
D gene: TRBD1
J gene: TRBJ1-5
CDR3 DNA: TGTGCCAGCAGTCCCTCGACAGGGTATAGCAATCAGCCCCAGCATTTT
CDR3 protein: CASSPSTGYSNQPQHF

clone size: NA
V gene: TRBV19
D gene: NA
J gene: TRBJ2-2
CDR3 DNA: TGTGCCAGTAGTATGGCGGTGATAATAGACATTGGGGAGCTGTTTTTT
CDR3 protein: CASSMAVIIDIGELFF

clone size: NA
V gene: TRBV5-1
D gene: NA
J gene: TRBJ1-3
CDR3 DNA: TGCGCCAGCAGCCAGTTGGCCGGCTCTGGAAACACCATATATTTT
CDR3 protein: CASSQLAGSGNTIYF

clone size: NA
V gene: TRBV27
D gene: TRBD2
J gene: TRBJ2-7
CDR3 DNA: TGTGCCAGCAGTCGCCCTAGCGGCTACGAGCAGTACTTC
CDR3 protein: CASSRPSGYEQYF

clone size: once
V gene: TRBV10-1
D gene: NA
J gene: TRBJ1-1
CDR3 DNA: TGCGCCAGCAGATCTTGGGGGCCGTTACGAGGGACTGAAGCTTTCTTT
CDR3 protein: CASRSWGPLRGTEAFF

clone size: once
V gene: TRBV4-3
D gene: NA
J gene: TRBJ2-7
CDR3 DNA: TGCGCCAGCAGCCAAGATCTGAGAGGGAACGAGCAGTACTTC
CDR3 protein: CASSQDLRGNEQYF

clone size: NA
V gene: TRBV28
D gene: NA
J gene: TRBJ2-2
CDR3 DNA: TGTGCCAGCCGAAGTTCCGGGGAGCTGTTTTTT
CDR3 protein: CASRSSGELFF

clone size: NA
V gene: TRBV9
D gene: NA
J gene: TRBJ2-3
CDR3 DNA: TGTGCCAGCAGCGTAGAGGAGGTCAGTACGCAGTATTTT
CDR3 protein: CASSVEEVSTQYF

clone size: NA
V gene: TRBV7-2
D gene: TRBD1
J gene: TRBJ2-7
CDR3 DNA: TGTGCCAGCAGCTTAGTAGGGGACAGCTCCTACGAGCAGTACTTC
CDR3 protein: CASSLVGDSSYEQYF

clone size: NA
V gene: TRBV4-1
D gene: TRBD2
J gene: TRBJ2-1
CDR3 DNA: TGCGCCAGCAGCCTTGGACTAGCGGGAGGATGGAATGAGCAGTTCTTC
CDR3 protein: CASSLGLAGGWNEQFF

clone size: NA
V gene: TRBV18
D gene: TRBD1
J gene: TRBJ1-2
CDR3 DNA: TGTGCCAGCTCACCCACAGGGGAGGGCTATGGCTACACCTTC
CDR3 protein: CASSPTGEGYGYTF

clone size: NA
V gene: TRBV21-1
D gene: NA
J gene: TRBJ1-1
CDR3 DNA: TGTGCCATCATACTGGGGGGGAACACTGAAGCTTTCTTT
CDR3 protein: CAIILGGNTEAFF

clone size: NA
V gene: TRBV30
D gene: NA
J gene: TRBJ2-1
CDR3 DNA: TGTGCCTGGAGTGAAGCTTTTCTCCACAATGAGCAGTTCTTC
CDR3 protein: CAWSEAFLHNEQFF

clone size: NA
V gene: TRBV11-3
D gene: TRBD2
J gene: TRBJ2-2
CDR3 DNA: TGTGCCAGCAGCTTAGATCGGACTAGCGGGAGAGGGGACACCGGGGAGCTGTTTTTT
CDR3 protein: CASSLDRTSGRGDTGELFF

clone size: NA
V gene: TRBV6-5
D gene: TRBD1
J gene: TRBJ2-7
CDR3 DNA: TGTGCCAGCAGAACGGGACAGGTTTACGAGCAGTACTTC
CDR3 protein: CASRTGQVYEQYF

clone size: NA
V gene: TRBV7-2
D gene: TRBD2
J gene: TRBJ2-7
CDR3 DNA: TGTGCCAGCAGAGGGACTAGCGGGAGAGGGAACGAGCAGTACTTC
CDR3 protein: CASRGTSGRGNEQYF

clone size: NA
V gene: TRBV25-1
D gene: NA
J gene: TRBJ1-5
CDR3 DNA: TGTGCCAGCAGGGGGGTCGGGGAGAATCAGCCCCAGCATTTT
CDR3 protein: CASRGVGENQPQHF

clone size: NA
V gene: TRBV20-1
D gene: TRBD2
J gene: TRBJ2-7
CDR3 DNA: TGCAGTGCTAGTATCCTAGCGGGAGCCGTCGAGCAGTACTTC
CDR3 protein: CSASILAGAVEQYF

clone size: NA
V gene: TRBV6-2/TRBV6-3
D gene: NA
J gene: TRBJ1-1
CDR3 DNA: TGTGCCAGCAGTTACTCGATCCGTGGGGTCGGGGGCACTGAAGCTTTCTTT
CDR3 protein: CASSYSIRGVGGTEAFF

clone size: NA
V gene: TRBV12-3/TRBV12-4
D gene: NA
J gene: TRBJ1-2
CDR3 DNA: TGTGCCAGCAGTTTAATGCAGGGGTATGGCTACACCTTC
CDR3 protein: CASSLMQGYGYTF

clone size: NA
V gene: TRBV4-1
D gene: NA
J gene: TRBJ2-5
CDR3 DNA: TGCGCCAGCAGCCAAGAGGGGACAAGGCCAAAAGAGACCCAGTACTTC
CDR3 protein: CASSQEGTRPKETQYF

clone size: NA
V gene: TRBV4-1
D gene: TRBD1
J gene: TRBJ2-3
CDR3 DNA: TGCGCCAGCAGCCAAGCCCCTGGGACAGGGTCAGATACGCAGTATTTT
CDR3 protein: CASSQAPGTGSDTQYF

clone size: NA
V gene: TRBV15
D gene: NA
J gene: TRBJ2-7
CDR3 DNA: TGTGCCACCAGCAGAGGTAATCGGCCGTCCGAGCAGTACTTC
CDR3 protein: CATSRGNRPSEQYF

clone size: NA
V gene: TRBV18
D gene: TRBD2
J gene: TRBJ2-7
CDR3 DNA: TGTGCCAGCTCCGAGAGCGGCGGGAGAGTCTTCGACTTC
CDR3 protein: CASSESGGRVFDF

clone size: once
V gene: TRBV21-1
D gene: NA
J gene: TRBJ1-1
CDR3 DNA: TGTGCCAGCAGCACCATAAAGGGGAACACTGAAGCTTTCTTT
CDR3 protein: CASSTIKGNTEAFF

clone size: NA
V gene: TRBV2
D gene: NA
J gene: TRBJ2-7
CDR3 DNA: TGTGCCAAGCAACGCGCACGGAGCTCCTACGAGCAGTACTTC
CDR3 protein: CAKQRARSSYEQYF

clone size: NA
V gene: TRBV4-3
D gene: TRBD2
J gene: TRBJ2-2
CDR3 DNA: TGCGCCAGCAGCCGGACTAGCGGGAGTGGCACCGGGGAGCTGTTTTTT
CDR3 protein: CASSRTSGSGTGELFF

clone size: once
V gene: TRBV6-5
D gene: TRBD2
J gene: TRBJ2-3
CDR3 DNA: TGTGCCAGCAGCCTTAGCGGGGCCGGCCGGGATACGCAGTATTTT
CDR3 protein: CASSLSGAGRDTQYF

clone size: NA
V gene: TRBV7-9
D gene: NA
J gene: TRBJ2-7
CDR3 DNA: TGTGCCAGCAGCTCGGAGGGAACTGGGGACGAGCAGTACTTC
CDR3 protein: CASSSEGTGDEQYF

clone size: NA
V gene: TRBV6-5
D gene: NA
J gene: TRBJ1-2
CDR3 DNA: TGTGCCAGCAGTTCCACAGAAACTAACTATGGCTACACCTTC
CDR3 protein: CASSSTETNYGYTF

clone size: NA
V gene: TRBV7-2
D gene: TRBD1
J gene: TRBJ1-6
CDR3 DNA: TGTGCCAGCAGGGCGGACAGGGCGGGTAATTCACCCCTCCACTTT
CDR3 protein: CASRADRAGNSPLHF

clone size: NA
V gene: TRBV5-1
D gene: TRBD1
J gene: TRBJ1-6
CDR3 DNA: TGCGCCAGCAGCGGTGACAGGGGGCGGGATTCACCCCTCCACTTT
CDR3 protein: CASSGDRGRDSPLHF

clone size: NA
V gene: TRBV5-6
D gene: NA
J gene: TRBJ1-5
CDR3 DNA: TGTGCCAGCAGCTCGGCCGCAGGGGATCAGCCCCAGCATTTT
CDR3 protein: CASSSAAGDQPQHF

clone size: NA
V gene: TRBV7-2
D gene: TRBD2
J gene: TRBJ2-5
CDR3 DNA: TGTGCCAGCAGCCCGAGCGGGAGCCCCGGGGGAGAGACCCAGTACTTC
CDR3 protein: CASSPSGSPGGETQYF

clone size: NA
V gene: TRBV28
D gene: TRBD2
J gene: TRBJ2-2
CDR3 DNA: TGTGCCAGCACAGCGGGAACCGGGGAGCTGTTTTTT
CDR3 protein: CASTAGTGELFF

clone size: NA
V gene: TRBV19
D gene: NA
J gene: TRBJ2-7
CDR3 DNA: TGTGCCAGTACCCCGAATCCGAGTAGCAACTCCTACGAGCAGTACTTC
CDR3 protein: CASTPNPSSNSYEQYF

clone size: NA
V gene: TRBV10-3
D gene: TRBD1
J gene: TRBJ2-5
CDR3 DNA: TGTGCCATCAGTTTATCCACAGGGGCAAGGGAGACCCAGTACTTC
CDR3 protein: CAISLSTGARETQYF